In this sample, the clone carrying this T cell receptor beta chain turned up a few times. Its specificity is unknown. Treatment indicated: around 19 received Ad26.COV2.S at low or high dose, single or two shots; roughly 5 received placebo; per-sample allocation not given. Sampling was performed 63 days after the first vaccine or placebo injection. Boston provided a donor who was an adult aged 18-55 years. An Ad26 vector expressing Wuhan-strain SARS-CoV-2 spike served as the vaccine. The sample comes from a study of Ad26.COV2.S vaccination and SARS-CoV-2 variants. Study background: COV1001, an Ad26.COV2.S trial, supplied this vaccine-arm donor.

The germline V and J ends were trimmed by 7 bases and 0 bases, with 11 bases remaining between them. Germline CDR1 SGHDT, CDR2 YYEEEE. This CDR3 comprises 13 residues. Clones were read by immunoSEQ multiplex PCR, and TCRdb kept only the in-frame ones, dropping some. The data contain over 400,000 clones, 92% of them seen just once; the ten biggest clones take up over 1.5%. Study-level findings and limits: Recipients given vaccine exceeded placebo recipients in spike-specific TCR breadth.

The source is a person aged 18-60 years who received the Ad26.COV2.S COVID-19 vaccine or a placebo. The V call is TRBV5-6, the J call TRBJ2-7; D gene unclear. The specimen comprised peripheral blood, sampled in a trial of Ad26.COV2.S vaccine versus placebo. For the CDR3, the DNA is TGTGCCAGCCACAGTGCAGTCTCCTACGAGCAGTACTTC. Translating gives CASHSAVSYEQYF.